The T cell receptor (beta chain) under discussion was sequenced for a study of shared clonotypes between healthy human individuals. Findings and limits, study-wide: Naive CD4 clonotypes overlapped across a handful of donors at roughly 5%.

V shed 3 bases and J shed 6 bases, with 12 bases lying between them. The CDR3 has 14 amino acids. CDR1 SGHRS and CDR2 YFSETQ come from the germline V gene. About this clone itself: The antigen is undetermined.

Sequencing used immunoSEQ multiplex PCR; TCRdb keeps in-frame clones, though not all of them. The sample has 2 million to 3 million clones; roughly 93% are singletons. J is TRBJ1-4 and V is TRBV5-1; TRBD1 might be the D (6 bases). Material for sequencing was naive CD4+ T cells from PBMCs. Specified subset: CD45RA+ positively selected. The receptor was derived from a man between 18 and 35 years old in good health. Some clones in this sample may be carry-over from other donors' samples. The CDR3 DNA reads TGCGCCAGCAGCTCACAGGGAGTGGATGAAAAACTGTTTTTT. This encodes CASSSQGVDEKLFF.